The 28 T cell receptor beta chains given below trace back to one sample, sequenced in a study of blood T cell repertoires in COVID-19. Data came from immunoSEQ multiplex PCR; TCRdb stores just in-frame clones and leaves some out. The sample contains under 200,000 clones, nearly 90% of which appear only once. The sequencing input was peripheral blood. The source of these receptors is a man aged 60-69 years with active or convalescent COVID-19.

The chain uses TRBV7-9 and TRBJ2-1; no clear D gene. The V gene's germline CDR1 is SEHNR and CDR2 FQNEAQ (reference sequence). Deletions cut 1 base from V and 0 bases from J, with 7 bases between. CDR3 length: 15 residues. CDR3 amino acids: CASSLVKSSYNEQFF. The DNA for the CDR3 is TGTGCCAGCAGCTTAGTGAAGAGCTCCTACAATGAGCAGTTCTTC.

The genes are TRBV24-1 and TRBJ2-1, with 8 nucleotides matching TRBD1. Per germline, CDR1 KGHDR and CDR2 SFDVKD. V lost 4 bases, J lost 5 bases, and 6 bases stayed unmatched. The CDR3 has 15 residues. CDR3 region: CATSEPNRGDNEQFF. CDR3 bases: TGTGCCACCAGTGAGCCGAACAGGGGGGACAATGAGCAGTTCTTC.

This clone was recorded only once. Other DNA sequences in the same sample also yield this CDR3. The CDR3 here is CAWSSGGAGETQYF. In DNA form, the CDR3 reads TGTGCCTGGAGTAGCGGGGGGGCCGGTGAGACCCAGTACTTC. The chain recombines TRBV30 with TRBJ2-5, with 10 bases identical to TRBD2. V shed 2 bases and J 5 bases; nucleotides not matched to a gene: 5. The germline gives CDR1 GTSNPN, CDR2 SVGIG (reference sequence). This CDR3 has 14 residues.

The J gene is TRBJ1-2, the V gene TRBV21-1; TRBD1 was called by the table and not checked on the DNA. TRBV21-1 is classified as a pseudogene. The CDR3 runs to 15 residues. The DNA for the CDR3 is TGTGCCAGCAGCAAAGGCCCCAGGGAAAACTATGGCTACACCTTC. Amino acids: CASSKGPRENYGYTF.

This chain joins TRBV12-3 or TRBV12-4 and TRBJ1-6; no definite D call. The ends were cut back, 5 bases at V and 8 bases at J, with 7 bases in the middle. The length of the CDR3 is 12 residues. The CDR3 sequence: CASSEVDSPLHF. For the CDR3, the DNA is TGTGCCAGCAGTGAGGTCGATTCACCCCTCCACTTT.

The chain joins TRBV6-5 to TRBJ2-1; weak D call: TRBD1 (5 bases). Germline values: CDR1 MNHEY, CDR2 SVGAGI. This CDR3 comprises 14 residues. V shed 3 bases and J shed 8 bases, with 14 bases lying between them. The DNA for the CDR3 is TGTGCCAGCAGTTATAACAGGCAGGTCGATGAGCAGTTCTTC. Protein product: CASSYNRQVDEQFF.

This chain uses TRBV27 with TRBJ2-2; unclear D gene. Per germline, CDR1 MNHEY and CDR2 SMNVEV (reference sequence). Trimming removed 2 bases from V and 6 bases from J, with 10 bases in between. The CDR3 consists of 14 residues. In DNA form, the CDR3 reads TGTGCCAGCAGTTTACTCTCGGGTGCCGGGGAGCTGTTTTTT. As protein: CASSLLSGAGELFF.

This clone was seen only once. This chain joins TRBV5-4 and TRBJ2-7, with D possibly TRBD1 on 7 matching bases. V lost 4 bases and J 1 base, leaving 12 bases between the germline ends. CDR1 SGHNT and CDR2 YYREEE come from the germline V gene (reference sequence). The CDR3 is made up of 14 amino acids. CDR3: CASSRRGPSYEQYF. The CDR3 nucleotides are TGTGCCAGCAGCCGGAGGGGGCCTTCCTACGAGCAGTACTTC.

For the CDR3, the DNA is TGTGCCAGCTCACCAGGGGCAGGGGGAGGTCAGCCCCAGCATTTT. Amino acid sequence: CASSPGAGGGQPQHF. The gene calls are TRBV18 and TRBJ1-5; 7 bases match TRBD1. Germline V gene sequence: CDR1 KGHSH, CDR2 LQKENI. This CDR3 has 15 amino acids. V shed 2 bases and J 6 bases; nucleotides not matched to a gene: 7.

J is TRBJ2-7 and V is TRBV5-1, with 11 bases that match TRBD1. This CDR3 spans 17 amino acids. The germline gives CDR1 SGHRS, CDR2 YFSETQ. The V gene end was trimmed by 4 bases and the J gene end by 4 bases; junction bases not matched to a gene: 13. In nucleotides, the CDR3 is TGCGCCAGCAGCCCGGCGCCTGGACAGGGGGCTTTGTACGAGCAGTACTTC. It translates to CASSPAPGQGALYEQYF.

The V call is TRBV24-1, the J call TRBJ2-2; 7 bases map to TRBD2. Germline lookup yields CDR1 KGHDR and CDR2 SFDVKD. V lost 5 bases and J lost 0; bases outside the gene matches: 5. The length of the CDR3 is 16 residues. In DNA, the CDR3 is TGTGCCACCAGTGTTGCGGGGGAGGCGAACACCGGGGAGCTGTTTTTT. Translating it yields CATSVAGEANTGELFF.

The chain carries TRBV4-1 and TRBJ1-2; D gene unclear. This CDR3 is built from 16 residues. Germline CDR1 and CDR2: MGHRA and YSYEKL. The ends were cut back, 1 base at V and 3 bases at J, with 15 bases in the middle. The CDR3 spells CASSQGRIDSHYGYTF. The CDR3, as DNA: TGCGCCAGCAGCCAAGGGCGAATAGACTCCCACTATGGCTACACCTTC.

This clone was recorded only once. The chain uses TRBV2 and TRBJ2-5; possibly TRBD2 for D (5 bases). The CDR3 has 13 amino acids. V lost 7 bases, J lost 0 bases, and 9 bases lay in between. The germline CDR1 and CDR2 sequences are SNHLY and FYNNEI. CDR3 nucleotide sequence: TGTGCCAGCACGGGGTTGTACCAAGAGACCCAGTACTTC. Translated, it gives CASTGLYQETQYF.

This clone has just one count. V and J are TRBV2 and TRBJ1-1; D ambiguous. This CDR3 is built from 13 residues. Looked up from germline, CDR1 is SNHLY and CDR2 is FYNNEI. The V end lost 7 bases, the J end lost 0 bases, and 9 bases lay between the germline ends. Written as DNA, the CDR3 is TGTGCCAGCAAGGAGACGGTGAACACTGAAGCTTTCTTT. It encodes CASKETVNTEAFF.

The chain carries TRBV24-1 and TRBJ2-3, with 8 bases fitting TRBD2. CDR1 and CDR2 (germline): KGHDR, SFDVKD. The length of the CDR3 is 15 residues. The V gene end was trimmed by 4 bases and the J gene end by 3 bases; junction bases not matched to a gene: 5. The CDR3 loop reads CATSESGLGTDTQYF. The CDR3 region has the DNA TGTGCCACCAGTGAGTCGGGACTAGGGACAGATACGCAGTATTTT.

V and J are TRBV6-6 and TRBJ1-6; D gene uncertain. Germline loops: CDR1 MNHNY, CDR2 SVGAGI (reference sequence). V gave up 5 bases and J gave up 9 bases, with 11 bases separating them. The CDR3 is 13 amino acids. The CDR3 bases are TGTGCCAGCAGTCCGCTGGAGGGTTCACCCCTCCACTTT. The encoded protein is CASSPLEGSPLHF.

J is TRBJ2-2 and V is TRBV30; 12 bases align to TRBD2. This CDR3 has 16 amino acids. Germline CDR1 is GTSNPN and CDR2 is SVGIG (reference sequence). J was trimmed by 6 bases and V by 0 bases; bases with no gene match: 5. The CDR3 sequence is CAWSVWLAGGSGELFF. CDR3 in DNA: TGTGCCTGGAGTGTCTGGCTAGCGGGGGGGTCCGGGGAGCTGTTTTTT.

The V and J genes are TRBV28 and TRBJ2-5; 8 bases agree with TRBD2. Trimming cost V 6 bases and J 1 base; bases outside gene matches: 4. The germline V gene encodes CDR1 MDHEN and CDR2 SYDVKM. The CDR3 extends over 14 amino acids. CDR3 DNA: TGTGCCAGCAGCGGGGCGGGGGGCCAAGAGACCCAGTACTTC. The encoded protein is CASSGAGGQETQYF.

This clone appeared once. The sample holds other DNA sequences that translate to the same CDR3. The chain employs TRBV2 and TRBJ1-5, with D unclear. The V and J ends lost 7 bases and 2 bases respectively, with 9 bases between them. Germline V gene data show CDR1 as SNHLY and CDR2 as FYNNEI. This CDR3 has 13 amino acids. CDR3 protein: CASNPQGNQPQHF. In nucleotides, the CDR3 is TGTGCCAGCAACCCTCAGGGCAATCAGCCCCAGCATTTT.

This clone was counted a few times. The rearrangement uses TRBV19 and TRBJ2-2; D might be TRBD2 (6 bases). V shed 9 bases and J shed 9 bases, with 23 bases lying between them. CDR1 LNHDA and CDR2 SQIVND come from the germline V gene (reference sequence). The CDR3 loop spans 15 amino acids. The CDR3 nucleotides read TGTGCCAGCAGTGGGGGGAAGTCGCGCAGCCGGGAGCTGTTTTTT. Protein: CASSGGKSRSRELFF.

The rearrangement joins TRBV12-3 or TRBV12-4 to TRBJ2-7, with 8 bases identical to TRBD1. CDR3 size: 13 residues. J was trimmed by 3 bases and V by 5 bases; bases with no gene match: 3. CDR3 DNA sequence: TGTGCCAGCAGTGAACAGGGGGTCTACGAGCAGTACTTC. It encodes CASSEQGVYEQYF.

The chain combines TRBV6-1 with TRBJ2-1, with D perhaps TRBD1 (5 bases). Germline V gives CDR1 MNHNS, CDR2 SASEGT. This CDR3 has 15 amino acids. Trimming left V 3 bases short and J 5 bases short, with 14 bases between. In DNA, the CDR3 is TGTGCCAGCAGTGAGCAACAGGTGAAAAACAATGAGCAGTTCTTC. The encoded protein is CASSEQQVKNNEQFF.

V usage is TRBV5-1 and J usage is TRBJ1-2; the match to TRBD1 covers 7 bases. Germline V CDR1 and CDR2: SGHRS, YFSETQ. The CDR3 sequence is 12 residues long. The junction had 3 bases not matched to a gene; V was cut back by 2 bases and J by 8 bases. CDR3 bases: TGCGCCAGCAGCTTTCAGGGACAGGGCTACACCTTC. This codes for CASSFQGQGYTF.

The chain links TRBV14 to TRBJ2-3; 8 bases map to TRBD1. Trimming at V came to 1 base and at J to 0 bases, leaving 6 bases not matched to a gene. The CDR3 has 17 amino acids. CDR1 SGHDN and CDR2 FVKESK come from the germline V gene. In nucleotides, the CDR3 is TGTGCCAGCAGCCAAGTGAGTTGGACAGGGAGCACAGATACGCAGTATTTT. Encoded protein: CASSQVSWTGSTDTQYF.

This clone was observed a few times. This chain uses TRBV5-1 with TRBJ2-5, with 8 bases matching TRBD1. The CDR3 has 15 amino acids. J gave up 5 bases and V 0 bases, and 6 bases lay outside the gene matches. In germline, CDR1 is SGHRS, CDR2 YFSETQ. CDR3 residues: CASSLETGALETQYF. CDR3 in DNA: TGCGCCAGCAGCTTGGAGACAGGGGCTTTGGAGACCCAGTACTTC.

This chain joins TRBV19 and TRBJ1-1; D ambiguous. This CDR3 has 11 residues. Germline V gene data show CDR1 as LNHDA and CDR2 as SQIVND (reference sequence). V was clipped by 5 bases and J by 6 bases, with 7 bases between them. For the CDR3, the DNA is TGTGCCAGTAGTGAGGCCGCTGAAGCTTTCTTT. It encodes CASSEAAEAFF.

This chain joins TRBV15 and TRBJ1-3, with D tentatively TRBD1 (5 bases). The CDR3 is 15 residues long. Germline V lookup: CDR1 LNHNV, CDR2 YYDKDF (reference sequence). The V end was cut by 5 bases, the J end by 0 bases, with 11 bases between. CDR3 DNA: TGTGCCACCAGCCGTTCTCAGGGCTCTGGAAACACCATATATTTT. Amino acid sequence: CATSRSQGSGNTIYF.

This clone occurred a few times. The V call is TRBV27, the J call TRBJ1-4; 7 nucleotides line up with TRBD1. The CDR3 is 15 residues long. CDR1 is MNHEY, CDR2 SMNVEV, per germline (reference sequence). V was pared by 4 bases and J by 0 bases, with 2 bases of the junction left unmatched. In DNA form, the CDR3 reads TGTGCCAGCAGTTCCACAGGGGCAACTAATGAAAAACTGTTTTTT. It is translated as CASSSTGATNEKLFF. The full variable domain, with the rest looked up from reference TRBV27 and TRBJ1-4, is EAQVTQNPRYLITVTGKKLTVTCSQNMNHEYMSWYRQDPGLGLRQIYYSMNVEVTDKGDVPEGYKVSRKEKRNFPLILESPSPNQTSLYFCASSSTGATNEKLFFGSGTQLSVL.